This record concerns one T cell receptor (beta chain) sequence. The germline gives CDR1 MGHRA, CDR2 YSYEKL. V was cut by 0 bases and J by 3 bases, with 13 bases left in between. CDR3 length: 16 amino acids. TCRdb's copy holds only in-frame clones and misses some; the assay was immunoSEQ multiplex PCR. The sample holds fewer than 90,000 clones; about 89% are singletons and the top ten take roughly 0.85%. This entry comes from a study of T cell changes during pregnancy in multiple sclerosis. The source of this sequence is a female donor with multiple sclerosis, enrolled in a pregnancy study. This specimen consisted of peripheral blood, obtained in the second trimester of pregnancy. The rearrangement uses TRBV4-1 and TRBJ2-3, with D maybe TRBD2 (6 bases). The CDR3 DNA reads TGCGCCAGCAGCCAAGAGGGGGGACCAAGGACAGATACGCAGTATTTT. This gives the protein CASSQEGGPRTDTQYF.